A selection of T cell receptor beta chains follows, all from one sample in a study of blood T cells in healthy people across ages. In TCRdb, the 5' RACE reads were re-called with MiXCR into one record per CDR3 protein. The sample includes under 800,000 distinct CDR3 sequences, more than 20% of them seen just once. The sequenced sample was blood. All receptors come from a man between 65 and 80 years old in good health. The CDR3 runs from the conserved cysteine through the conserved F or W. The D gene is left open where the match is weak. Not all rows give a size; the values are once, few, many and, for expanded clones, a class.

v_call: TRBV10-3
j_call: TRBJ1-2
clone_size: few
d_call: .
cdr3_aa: CAISAGSRDYGYTF
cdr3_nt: TGTGCCATCAGTGCGGGCAGTAGAGACTATGGCTACACCTTC

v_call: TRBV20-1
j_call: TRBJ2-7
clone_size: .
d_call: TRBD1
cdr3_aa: CSARDLRTGVSEQYF
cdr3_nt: TGCAGTGCTAGAGATTTGAGGACAGGGGTCAGCGAGCAGTACTTC

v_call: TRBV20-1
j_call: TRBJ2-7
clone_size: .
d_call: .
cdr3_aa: CSATRAGTSYEQYF
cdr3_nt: TGCAGTGCTACTAGGGCGGGAACCTCCTACGAGCAGTACTTC

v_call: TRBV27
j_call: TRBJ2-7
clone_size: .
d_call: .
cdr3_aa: CAGSSPQGPRGFYEQYF
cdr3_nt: TGTGCCGGCAGTTCTCCTCAGGGACCTAGAGGTTTCTACGAGCAGTACTTC

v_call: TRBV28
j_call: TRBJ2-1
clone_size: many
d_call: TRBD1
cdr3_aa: CASSFGTGYNEQFF
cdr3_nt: TGTGCCAGCAGTTTCGGGACAGGCTACAATGAGCAGTTCTTC

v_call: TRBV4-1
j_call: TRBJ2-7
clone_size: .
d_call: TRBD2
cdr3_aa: CASSPTGTRIYEQYF
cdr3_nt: TGCGCCAGCAGCCCAACCGGGACTAGAATCTACGAGCAGTACTTC

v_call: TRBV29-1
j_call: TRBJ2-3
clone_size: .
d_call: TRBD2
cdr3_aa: CSVDLAGVGDTQYF
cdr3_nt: TGCAGCGTTGATCTAGCGGGAGTAGGAGATACGCAGTATTTT

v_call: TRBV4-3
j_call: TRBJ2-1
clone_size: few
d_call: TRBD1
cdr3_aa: CASSQEQGSYNEQFF
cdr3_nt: TGCGCCAGCAGCCAAGAACAGGGGTCCTACAATGAGCAGTTCTTC

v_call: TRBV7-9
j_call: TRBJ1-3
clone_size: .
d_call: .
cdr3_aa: CASSLIGGNTIYF
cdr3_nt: TGTGCCAGCAGCTTAATAGGGGGAAACACCATATATTTT

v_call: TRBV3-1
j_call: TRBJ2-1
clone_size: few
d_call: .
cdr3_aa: CASSQARDINEQFF
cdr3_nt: TGTGCCAGCAGCCAAGCCCGGGATATCAATGAGCAGTTCTTC

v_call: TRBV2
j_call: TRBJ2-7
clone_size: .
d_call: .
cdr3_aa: CASSGSGFGEQYF
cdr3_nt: TGTGCCAGCAGTGGGTCTGGTTTCGGAGAGCAGTACTTC

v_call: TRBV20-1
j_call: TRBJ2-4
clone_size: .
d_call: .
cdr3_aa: CSASGPGVTKNIQYF
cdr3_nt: TGCAGTGCTAGTGGCCCGGGCGTAACCAAAAACATTCAGTACTTC

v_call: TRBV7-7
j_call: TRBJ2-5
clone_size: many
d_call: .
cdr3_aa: CASSVRLQETQYF
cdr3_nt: TGTGCCAGCAGTGTTCGGCTCCAAGAGACCCAGTACTTC

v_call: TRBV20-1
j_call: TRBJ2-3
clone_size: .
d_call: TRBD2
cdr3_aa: CSASSAGVATDTQYF
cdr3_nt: TGCAGTGCTAGCAGTGCGGGAGTTGCGACAGATACGCAGTATTTT

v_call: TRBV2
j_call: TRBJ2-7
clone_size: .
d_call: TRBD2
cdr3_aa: CASSESAGASYEQYF
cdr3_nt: TGTGCCAGCAGTGAATCGGCGGGAGCCTCCTACGAGCAGTACTTC

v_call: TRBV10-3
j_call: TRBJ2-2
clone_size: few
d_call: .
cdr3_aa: CAIRGGPNTGELFF
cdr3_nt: TGTGCCATCAGAGGCGGGCCGAACACCGGGGAGCTGTTTTTT

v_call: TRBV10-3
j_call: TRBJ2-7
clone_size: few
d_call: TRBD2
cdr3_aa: CAIRAGTSGVSYEQYF
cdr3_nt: TGTGCCATCAGAGCCGGGACTAGCGGGGTCTCCTACGAGCAGTACTTC

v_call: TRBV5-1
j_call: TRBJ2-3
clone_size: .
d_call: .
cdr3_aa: CASSLDGSGTREQYF
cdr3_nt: TGCGCCAGCAGCTTGGATGGGTCCGGGACAAGGGAGCAGTATTTT

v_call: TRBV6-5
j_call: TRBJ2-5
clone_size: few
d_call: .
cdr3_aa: CASRAYGLSQETQYF
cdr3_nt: TGTGCCAGCAGGGCGTATGGTCTTTCCCAAGAGACCCAGTACTTC

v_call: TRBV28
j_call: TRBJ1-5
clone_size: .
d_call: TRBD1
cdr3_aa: CASSLFSGDRGQPQHF
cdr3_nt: TGTGCCAGCAGTTTATTTTCTGGGGACAGGGGCCAGCCCCAGCATTTT

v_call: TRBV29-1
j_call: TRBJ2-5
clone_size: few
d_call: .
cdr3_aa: CSVSTGRETQYF
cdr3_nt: TGCAGCGTTTCGACAGGGAGGGAGACCCAGTACTTC

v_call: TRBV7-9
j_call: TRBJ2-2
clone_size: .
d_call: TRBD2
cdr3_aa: CASSLPGTSIGELFF
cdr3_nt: TGTGCCAGCAGCTTACCCGGGACTAGCATCGGGGAGCTGTTTTTT

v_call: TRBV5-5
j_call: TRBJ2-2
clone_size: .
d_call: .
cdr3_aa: CASSLVPPGTGELFF
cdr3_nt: TGTGCCAGCAGCCTCGTACCCCCAGGCACCGGAGAGCTGTTTTTT

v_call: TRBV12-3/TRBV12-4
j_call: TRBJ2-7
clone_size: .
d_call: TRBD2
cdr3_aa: CASRDSGRGYERYF
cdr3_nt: TGTGCCAGCAGAGATAGCGGGAGAGGTTACGAGCGGTACTTC

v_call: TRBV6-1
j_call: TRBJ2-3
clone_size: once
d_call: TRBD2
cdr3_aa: CASRKLAGGTDTQYF
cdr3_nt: TGTGCCAGCAGGAAACTAGCGGGTGGCACAGATACGCAGTATTTT

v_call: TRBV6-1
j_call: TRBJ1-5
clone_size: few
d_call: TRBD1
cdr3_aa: CASSHNRGGQPQHF
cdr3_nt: TGTGCCAGCAGTCATAACAGGGGTGGTCAGCCCCAGCATTTT

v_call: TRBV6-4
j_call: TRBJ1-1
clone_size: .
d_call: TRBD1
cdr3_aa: CASSDRQGSTEAFF
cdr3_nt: TGTGCCAGCAGTGACCGACAGGGAAGCACTGAAGCTTTCTTT

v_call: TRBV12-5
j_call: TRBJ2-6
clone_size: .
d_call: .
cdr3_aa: CASGLPNSGANVLTF
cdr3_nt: TGTGCTAGTGGTTTGCCCAACTCTGGGGCCAACGTCCTGACTTTC

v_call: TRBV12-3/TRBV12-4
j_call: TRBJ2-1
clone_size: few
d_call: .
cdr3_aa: CASRPVSSSYNEQFF
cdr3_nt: TGTGCCAGCAGACCCGTTTCGAGCTCCTACAATGAGCAGTTCTTC

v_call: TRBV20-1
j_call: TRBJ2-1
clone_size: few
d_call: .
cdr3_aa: CSARVTGNEQFF
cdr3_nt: TGCAGTGCTAGAGTCACAGGCAATGAGCAGTTCTTC

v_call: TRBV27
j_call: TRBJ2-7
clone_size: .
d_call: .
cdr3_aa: CASILTQEGPNEQYF
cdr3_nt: TGTGCCAGCATCTTAACGCAGGAGGGCCCAAACGAGCAGTACTTC

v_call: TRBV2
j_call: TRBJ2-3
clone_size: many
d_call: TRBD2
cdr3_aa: CASSDFPAGGDTSTDTQYF
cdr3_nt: TGTGCCAGCAGTGATTTTCCGGCGGGAGGGGATACTAGCACAGATACGCAGTATTTT

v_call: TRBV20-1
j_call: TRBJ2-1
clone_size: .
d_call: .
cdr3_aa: CSARGRNEQFF
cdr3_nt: TGCAGTGCTAGAGGCCGGAATGAGCAGTTCTTC

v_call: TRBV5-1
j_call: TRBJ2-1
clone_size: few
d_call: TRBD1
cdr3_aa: CASSLGTGILLTEQFF
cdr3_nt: TGCGCCAGCAGCCTCGGGACAGGGATCCTCCTTACTGAGCAGTTCTTC

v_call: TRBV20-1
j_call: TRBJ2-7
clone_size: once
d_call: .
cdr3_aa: CSARDTGRHEQYF
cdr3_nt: TGCAGTGCTCGAGATACAGGGAGACACGAGCAGTACTTC

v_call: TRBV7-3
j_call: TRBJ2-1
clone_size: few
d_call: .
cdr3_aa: CASSLNSKDWYCEQFF
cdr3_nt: TGTGCCAGCAGCTTAAATAGTAAGGACTGGTATTGTGAGCAGTTCTTC

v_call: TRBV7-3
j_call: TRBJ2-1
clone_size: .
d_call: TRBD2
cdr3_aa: CASSWGTSGNEQFF
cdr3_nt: TGTGCCAGCAGCTGGGGGACTAGCGGTAATGAGCAGTTCTTC

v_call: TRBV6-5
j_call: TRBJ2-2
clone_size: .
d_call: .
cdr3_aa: CANSYDPGGELFF
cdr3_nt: TGTGCCAACAGTTATGACCCCGGGGGGGAGCTGTTTTTT

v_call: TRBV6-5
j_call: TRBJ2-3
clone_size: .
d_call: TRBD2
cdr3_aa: CASSRGLAGADTQYF
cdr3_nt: TGTGCCAGCAGTCGGGGACTAGCGGGAGCAGATACGCAGTATTTT